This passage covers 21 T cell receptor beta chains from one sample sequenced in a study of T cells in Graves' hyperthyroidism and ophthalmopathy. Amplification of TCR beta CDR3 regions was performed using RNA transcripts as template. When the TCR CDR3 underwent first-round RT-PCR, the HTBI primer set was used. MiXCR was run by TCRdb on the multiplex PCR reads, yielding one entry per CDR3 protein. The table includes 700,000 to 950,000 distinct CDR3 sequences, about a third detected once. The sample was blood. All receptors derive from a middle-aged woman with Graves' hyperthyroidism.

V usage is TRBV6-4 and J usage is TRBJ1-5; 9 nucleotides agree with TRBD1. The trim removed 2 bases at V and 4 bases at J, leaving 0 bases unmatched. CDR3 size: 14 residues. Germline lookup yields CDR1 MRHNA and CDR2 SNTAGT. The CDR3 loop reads CASSDDRGNQPQHF. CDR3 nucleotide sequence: TGTGCCAGCAGTGACGACAGGGGGAATCAGCCCCAGCATTTT.

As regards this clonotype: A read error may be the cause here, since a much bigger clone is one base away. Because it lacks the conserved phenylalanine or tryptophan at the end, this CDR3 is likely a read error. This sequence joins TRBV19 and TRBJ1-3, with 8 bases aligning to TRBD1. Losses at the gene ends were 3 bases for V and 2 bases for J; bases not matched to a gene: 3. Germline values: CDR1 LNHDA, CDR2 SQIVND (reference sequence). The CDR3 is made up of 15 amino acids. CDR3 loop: CASSIDRGAGNTIYS. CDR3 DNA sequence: TGTGCCAGTAGTATCGACAGGGGAGCTGGAAACACCATATATTCT.

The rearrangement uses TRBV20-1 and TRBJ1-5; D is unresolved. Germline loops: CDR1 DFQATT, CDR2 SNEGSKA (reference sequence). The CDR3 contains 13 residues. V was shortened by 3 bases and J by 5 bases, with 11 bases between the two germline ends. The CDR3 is CSASKEPDQPQHF. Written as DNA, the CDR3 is TGCAGTGCTAGTAAGGAGCCGGATCAGCCCCAGCATTTT.

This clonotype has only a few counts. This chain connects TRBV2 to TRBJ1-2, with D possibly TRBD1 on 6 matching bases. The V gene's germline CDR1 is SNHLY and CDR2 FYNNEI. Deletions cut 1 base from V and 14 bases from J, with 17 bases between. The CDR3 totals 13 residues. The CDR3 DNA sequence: TGTGCCAGCAGTGAAGAGAAAGGACAGCAGCGGACCTTC. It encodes CASSEEKGQQRTF.

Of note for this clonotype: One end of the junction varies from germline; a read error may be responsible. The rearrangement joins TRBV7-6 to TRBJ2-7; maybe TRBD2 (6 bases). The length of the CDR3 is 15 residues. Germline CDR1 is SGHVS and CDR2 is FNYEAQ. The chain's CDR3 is CASSAGTASGNEQYF. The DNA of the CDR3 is TGTGCTAGCAGCGCCGGGACTGCGAGCGGCAATGAGCAGTACTTC.

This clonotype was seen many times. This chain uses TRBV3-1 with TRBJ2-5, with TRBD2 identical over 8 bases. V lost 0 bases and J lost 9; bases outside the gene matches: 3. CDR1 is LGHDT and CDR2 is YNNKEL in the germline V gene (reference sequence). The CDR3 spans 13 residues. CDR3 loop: CASSQERGDSQYF. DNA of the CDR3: TGTGCCAGCAGCCAAGAGCGGGGGGACTCCCAGTACTTC.

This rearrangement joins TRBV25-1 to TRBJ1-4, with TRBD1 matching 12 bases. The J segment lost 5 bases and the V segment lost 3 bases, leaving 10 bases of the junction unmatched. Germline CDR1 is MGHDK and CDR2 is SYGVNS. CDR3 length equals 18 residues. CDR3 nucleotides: TGTGCCAGCAGTGATCTGGGACAGGGGGCGCGAATGAATGAAAAACTGTTTTTT. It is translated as CASSDLGQGARMNEKLFF.

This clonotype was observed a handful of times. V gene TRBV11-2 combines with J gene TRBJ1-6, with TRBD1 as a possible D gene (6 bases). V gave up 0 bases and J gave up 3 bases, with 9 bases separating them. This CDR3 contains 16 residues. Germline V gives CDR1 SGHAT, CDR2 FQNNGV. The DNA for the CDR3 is TGTGCCAGCAGCTTAGATGGACAGAACTATAATTCACCCCTCCACTTT. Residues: CASSLDGQNYNSPLHF.

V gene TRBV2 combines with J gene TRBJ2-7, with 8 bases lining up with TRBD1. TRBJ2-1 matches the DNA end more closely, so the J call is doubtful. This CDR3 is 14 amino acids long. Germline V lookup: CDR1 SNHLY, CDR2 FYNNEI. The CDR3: CASRLDRAGHEQFF. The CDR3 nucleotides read TGTGCCAGCAGACTGGACAGGGCGGGCCATGAGCAGTTCTTC.

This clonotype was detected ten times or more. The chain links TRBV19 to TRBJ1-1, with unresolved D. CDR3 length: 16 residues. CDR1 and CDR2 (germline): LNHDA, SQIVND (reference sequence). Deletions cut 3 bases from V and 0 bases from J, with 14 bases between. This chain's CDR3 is CASSISPASMNTEAFF. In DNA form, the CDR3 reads TGTGCCAGTAGTATCTCACCAGCCAGCATGAACACTGAAGCTTTCTTT.

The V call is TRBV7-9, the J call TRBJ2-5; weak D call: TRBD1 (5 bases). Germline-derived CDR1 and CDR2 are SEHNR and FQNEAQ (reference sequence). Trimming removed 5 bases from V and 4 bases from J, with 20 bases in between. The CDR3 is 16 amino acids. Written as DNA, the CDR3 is TGTGCCAGCAGCGATGGGGCGGCCGTATTTGGAGAGACCCAGTACTTC. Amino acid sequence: CASSDGAAVFGETQYF.

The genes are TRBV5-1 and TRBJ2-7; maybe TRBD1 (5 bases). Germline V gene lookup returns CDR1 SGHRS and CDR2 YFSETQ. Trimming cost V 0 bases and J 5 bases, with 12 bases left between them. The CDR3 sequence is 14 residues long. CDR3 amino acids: CASSLGGVIDEQYF. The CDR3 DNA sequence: TGCGCCAGCAGCTTGGGGGGCGTAATTGACGAGCAGTACTTC.

The CDR3, as DNA: TGCGCCAGCAGCCCCCGGGACGACGGGGAGCTGTTTTTT. It specifies CASSPRDDGELFF. This chain links TRBV4-3 with TRBJ2-2; perhaps D is TRBD1 or TRBD2 (5 bases each). Germline CDR1 reads LGHNA; CDR2 reads YSLEER. V lost 4 bases and J lost 7, with 10 bases in between. This CDR3 is built from 13 residues.

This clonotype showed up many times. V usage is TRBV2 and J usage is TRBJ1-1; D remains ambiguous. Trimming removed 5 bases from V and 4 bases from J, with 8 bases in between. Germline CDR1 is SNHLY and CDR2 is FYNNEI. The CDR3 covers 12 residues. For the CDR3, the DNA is TGTGCCAGCAGTCTAACTATCACTGAAGCTTTCTTT. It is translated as CASSLTITEAFF.

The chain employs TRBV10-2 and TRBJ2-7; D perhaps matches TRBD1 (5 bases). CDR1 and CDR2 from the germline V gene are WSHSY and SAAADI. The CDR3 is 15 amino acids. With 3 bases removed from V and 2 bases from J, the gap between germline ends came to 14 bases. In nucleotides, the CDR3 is TGCGCCAGCAGTGACGGTGCAGGGCTGGCCTACGAGCAGTACTTC. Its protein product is CASSDGAGLAYEQYF.

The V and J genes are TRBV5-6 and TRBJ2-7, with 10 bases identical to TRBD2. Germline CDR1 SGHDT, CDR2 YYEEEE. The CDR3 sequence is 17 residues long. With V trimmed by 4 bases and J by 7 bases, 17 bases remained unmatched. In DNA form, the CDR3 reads TGTGCCAGCAGCCCGCCCTCTGCTGCGGGACTAGCGTGGGAGCAGTACTTC. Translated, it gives CASSPPSAAGLAWEQYF.

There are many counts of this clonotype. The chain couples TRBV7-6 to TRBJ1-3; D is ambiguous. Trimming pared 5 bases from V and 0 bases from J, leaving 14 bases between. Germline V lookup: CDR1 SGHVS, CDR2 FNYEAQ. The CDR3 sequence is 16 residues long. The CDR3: CASSPTNGRSGNTIYF. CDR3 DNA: TGTGCCAGCAGCCCCACCAACGGGCGCTCTGGAAACACCATATATTTT. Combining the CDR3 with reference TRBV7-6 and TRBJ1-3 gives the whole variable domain GAGVSQSPRYKVTKRGQDVALRCDPISGHVSLYWYRQALGQGPEFLTYFNYEAQQDKSGLPNDRFSAERPEGSISTLTIQRTEQRDSAMYRCASSPTNGRSGNTIYFGEGSWLTVV.

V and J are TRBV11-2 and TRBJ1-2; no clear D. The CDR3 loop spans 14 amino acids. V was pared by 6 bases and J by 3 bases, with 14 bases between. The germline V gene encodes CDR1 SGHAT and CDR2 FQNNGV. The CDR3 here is CASSDGLIDYGYTF. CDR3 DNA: TGTGCCAGCAGTGACGGGTTGATAGACTATGGCTACACCTTC.

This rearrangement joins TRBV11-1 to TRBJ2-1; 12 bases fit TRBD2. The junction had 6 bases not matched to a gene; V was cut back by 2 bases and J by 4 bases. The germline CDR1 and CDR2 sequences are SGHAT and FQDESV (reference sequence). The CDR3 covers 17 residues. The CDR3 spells CASSLFASGRDYNEQFF. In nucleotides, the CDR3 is TGTGCCAGCAGCTTATTCGCTAGCGGGAGGGATTACAATGAGCAGTTCTTC.

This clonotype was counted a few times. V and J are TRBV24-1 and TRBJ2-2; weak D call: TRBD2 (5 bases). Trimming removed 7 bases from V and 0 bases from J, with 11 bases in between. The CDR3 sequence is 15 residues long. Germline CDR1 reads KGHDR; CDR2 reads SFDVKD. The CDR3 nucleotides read TGTGCCACCAGGGACTTAAACGCGAACACCGGGGAGCTGTTTTTT. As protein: CATRDLNANTGELFF.

This chain's CDR3 is CASSVELAGPYEQYF. The CDR3 DNA follows: TGTGCCAGCAGTGTTGAGCTAGCGGGGCCCTACGAGCAGTACTTC. The rearrangement links TRBV2 to TRBJ2-7; TRBD2 matches 9 bases. The CDR3 is 15 residues long. Trimming removed 4 bases from V and 2 bases from J; junction bases left unmatched: 6. Germline CDR1 SNHLY, CDR2 FYNNEI.